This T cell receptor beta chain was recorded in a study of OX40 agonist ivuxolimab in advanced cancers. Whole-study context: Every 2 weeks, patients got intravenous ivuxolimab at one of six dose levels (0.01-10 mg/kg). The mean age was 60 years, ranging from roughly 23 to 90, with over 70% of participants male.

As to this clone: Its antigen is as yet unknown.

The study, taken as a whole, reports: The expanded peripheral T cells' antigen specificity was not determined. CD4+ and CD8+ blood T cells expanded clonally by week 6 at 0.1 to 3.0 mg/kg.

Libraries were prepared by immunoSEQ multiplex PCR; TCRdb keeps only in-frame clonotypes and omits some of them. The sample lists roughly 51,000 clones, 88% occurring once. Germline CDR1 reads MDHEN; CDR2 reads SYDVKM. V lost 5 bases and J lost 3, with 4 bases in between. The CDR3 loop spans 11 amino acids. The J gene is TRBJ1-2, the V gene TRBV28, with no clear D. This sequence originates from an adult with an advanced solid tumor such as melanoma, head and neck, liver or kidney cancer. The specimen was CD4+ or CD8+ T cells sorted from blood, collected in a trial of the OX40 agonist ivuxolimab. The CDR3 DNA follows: TGTGCCAGCAGTGCCCACTATGGCTACACCTTC. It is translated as CASSAHYGYTF.